The TCR beta chain described here comes from a study of blood T cell repertoires in COVID-19. Study context: The origin of the acute and convalescent COVID-19 samples was the United States, Italy and Spain. Nucleic acid was either cDNA or gDNA, and it came from T cells, B-cell-depleted T cells, or PBMCs.

As processed by the authors: Nucleated cell counts were estimated from reference gene primer amplification. The protocol was immunoSEQ multiplex PCR, while the TCRdb copy is restricted to in-frame clones and leaves out a portion. V and J calls plus clone size are reproduced from that table; the DNA served to infer D and trimming. The sample contains approximately 140,000 clones, approximately 81% of which appear only once. This TCR was sampled from a human donor in a cohort sampled during active COVID-19. The sequenced sample consisted of peripheral blood.

The CDR3 sequence: CARSNNIPSSGNTIYF. Written as DNA, the CDR3 is TGTGCCAGAAGCAATAACATTCCTAGCTCTGGAAACACCATATATTTT. The rearrangement links TRBV7-5 to TRBJ1-3. TRBV7-5 is a pseudogene. This CDR3 comprises 16 residues.